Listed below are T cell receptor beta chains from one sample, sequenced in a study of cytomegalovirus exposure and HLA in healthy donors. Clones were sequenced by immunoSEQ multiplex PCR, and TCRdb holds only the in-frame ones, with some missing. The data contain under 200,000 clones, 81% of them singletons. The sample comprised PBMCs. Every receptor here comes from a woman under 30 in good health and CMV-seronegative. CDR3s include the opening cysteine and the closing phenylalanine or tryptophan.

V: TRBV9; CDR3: CASSVSTSGIKTQYF
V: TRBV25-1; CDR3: CASSDPRTQDYGYTF
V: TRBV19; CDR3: CASSQSMTGYTDTQYF
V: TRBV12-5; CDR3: CASGRGLAETQYF
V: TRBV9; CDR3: CASSGRPNTEAFF
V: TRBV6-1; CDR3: CASRVDPSTDTQYF
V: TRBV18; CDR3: CASSPRVLAGDTGELFF
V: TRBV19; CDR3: CASSWGQVEAFF
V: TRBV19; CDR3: CASQRTGSPETQYF
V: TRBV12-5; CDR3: CASGFGRQQPQHF